Presented here are 21 T cell receptor beta chains from one specimen sequenced in a study of regulatory T cells in long-lasting Graves disease. Building the TCR beta libraries relied on iRepertoire HTBI primers, and CDR3 regions underwent Arm-PCR. Using its own MiXCR run on the multiplex PCR reads, TCRdb lists one record per CDR3 protein. This table holds about 470,000 distinct CDR3 sequences, around 21% found once. Time point given: persistent/refractory GD, antithyroid drugs over 5 years with positive TRAb. The TCR library was prepared using RNA isolated from PBMCs. The sequencing here drew on peripheral blood mononuclear cells (PBMCs), taken when the disease was refractory, from a patient treated with antithyroid drugs. The receptors were gathered from a female donor with Graves disease.

This CDR3 is CASSVGFGNGAFF. The CDR3 DNA reads TGTGCCAGCAGCGTAGGTTTCGGGAACGGAGCTTTCTTT. The chain joins TRBV9 to TRBJ1-1; D gene uncertain. The CDR3 loop spans 13 amino acids. Germline assignment: CDR1 SGDLS and CDR2 YYNGEE. Trimming took 0 bases from V and 10 from J, leaving 13 bases between them.

This clonotype has more than one count but fewer than ten. The J gene is TRBJ2-2, the V gene TRBV7-9; either TRBD1 or TRBD2 may supply D (5 bases each). Trimming cost V 4 bases and J 7 bases, with 16 bases left between them. Germline-derived CDR1 and CDR2 are SEHNR and FQNEAQ (reference sequence). The CDR3 contains 15 residues. CDR3 sequence: CASSSSGPPFGELFF. CDR3 coding DNA: TGTGCCAGCAGCTCCTCGGGACCACCATTCGGGGAGCTGTTTTTT.

This clonotype was counted many times. The V call is TRBV28, the J call TRBJ1-6; the D gene is possibly TRBD1 (6 bases). V was trimmed by 7 bases and J by 8 bases, leaving 12 bases between them. CDR1 and CDR2 from the germline V gene are MDHEN and SYDVKM. This CDR3 spans 13 amino acids. The CDR3 DNA reads TGTGCCAGCACGGGACATGAGCATTCACCCCTCCACTTT. Residues: CASTGHEHSPLHF.

This chain joins TRBV9 and TRBJ2-7, with TRBD2 as a possible D gene (6 bases). V was clipped by 3 bases and J by 2 bases, with 21 bases between them. CDR3 length: 17 amino acids. The germline V gene encodes CDR1 SGDLS and CDR2 YYNGEE. CDR3 sequence reads: CASSAPGSGPGAYEQYF. CDR3 DNA sequence: TGTGCCAGCAGCGCCCCAGGGAGCGGGCCCGGCGCCTACGAGCAGTACTTC. Combining the CDR3 with reference TRBV9 and TRBJ2-7 gives the whole variable domain DSGVTQTPKHLITATGQRVTLRCSPRSGDLSVYWYQQSLDQGLQFLIQYYNGEERAKGNILERFSAQQFPDLHSELNLSSLELGDSALYFCASSAPGSGPGAYEQYFGPGTRLTVT.

CDR3 in amino acids: CASSPVRRATGELFF. In DNA, the CDR3 is TGTGCCAGCAGCCCCGTCCGACGGGCTACCGGGGAGCTGTTTTTT. The gene calls are TRBV7-3 and TRBJ2-2; no definite D call. The CDR3 totals 15 residues. Trimming pared 5 bases from V and 5 bases from J, leaving 15 bases between. Per germline, CDR1 SGHTA and CDR2 FQGTGA.

This clonotype has at least ten counts. The chain employs TRBV27 and TRBJ2-4; tentative D call: TRBD2 (5 bases). Germline CDR1 reads MNHEY; CDR2 reads SMNVEV (reference sequence). This CDR3 is 15 amino acids long. The V end lost 0 bases, the J end lost 0 bases, and 6 bases lay between the germline ends. The CDR3 sequence is CASSLSRVAKNIQYF. The CDR3 DNA reads as TGTGCCAGCAGTTTATCGCGGGTAGCCAAAAACATTCAGTACTTC.

The chain carries TRBV28 and TRBJ2-7; 8 nucleotides match TRBD1. The CDR3 extends over 16 amino acids. The V gene's germline CDR1 is MDHEN and CDR2 SYDVKM. V was clipped by 5 bases and J by 3 bases; unmatched bases: 12. The DNA for the CDR3 is TGTGCCAGCAGTCTACAACTTCAGGGGGCAATCTACGAGCAGTACTTC. Translation gives CASSLQLQGAIYEQYF.

The V call is TRBV7-9, the J call TRBJ2-2; D gene ambiguous. V lost 2 bases and J lost 3, with 7 bases in between. This CDR3 spans 14 amino acids. Germline V gives CDR1 SEHNR, CDR2 FQNEAQ (reference sequence). CDR3 nucleotide sequence: TGTGCCAGCAGCTTAAAGTGGGACACCGGGGAGCTGTTTTTT. Translation: CASSLKWDTGELFF.

The sample holds many counts of this clonotype. J is TRBJ1-1 and V is TRBV10-3; weak D call: TRBD1 (6 bases). The V end was cut by 8 bases, the J end by 1 base, with 14 bases between. The CDR3 spans 14 residues. Germline V gene data show CDR1 as ENHRY and CDR2 as SYGVKD. This CDR3 reads CAIPPGTRNTEAFF. DNA of the CDR3: TGTGCCATCCCTCCTGGGACAAGGAACACTGAAGCTTTCTTT.

This clonotype has ten or more counts. In DNA form, the CDR3 reads TGCAGCGCAGAAGCCGGGGAGCTGTTTTTT. Its translation: CSAEAGELFF. The genes are TRBV29-1 and TRBJ2-2; D remains ambiguous. The CDR3 is 10 amino acids. CDR1 and CDR2 from the germline V gene are SQVTM and ANQGSEA. Trimming removed 7 bases from V and 6 bases from J, with 6 bases in between.

This clonotype was counted a few times. The V gene is TRBV19, the J gene TRBJ2-7; no clear D. V lost 7 bases and J 1 base, leaving 17 bases between the germline ends. CDR1 and CDR2 from the germline V gene are LNHDA and SQIVND (reference sequence). This CDR3 contains 15 residues. CDR3 DNA sequence: TGTGCCAGTAAAGCCGGGCCAGATACGTCCTACGAGCAGTACTTC. Amino acid sequence: CASKAGPDTSYEQYF.

This chain joins TRBV20-1 and TRBJ1-5; D remains unclear. Germline V gene sequence: CDR1 DFQATT, CDR2 SNEGSKA (reference sequence). This CDR3 comprises 14 residues. V gave up 4 bases and J gave up 6 bases, with 16 bases separating them. CDR3 amino acids: CSATRSLGSQPQHF. As DNA, the CDR3 is TGCAGTGCTACCCGGTCGCTGGGGAGTCAGCCCCAGCATTTT.

This clonotype appeared many times. The chain employs TRBV6-2 or TRBV6-3 and TRBJ1-2; no clear D. Germline CDR1 is MNHEY and CDR2 is SVGEGT. With 4 bases removed from V and 1 base from J, the gap between germline ends came to 16 bases. The CDR3 covers 16 residues. CDR3 in amino acids: CASSLERSPLNYGYTF. DNA of the CDR3: TGTGCCAGCAGTTTAGAACGGAGCCCCCTTAACTATGGCTACACCTTC.

Only a few counts were recorded for this clonotype. The chain carries TRBV3-1 and TRBJ2-6; TRBD2 matches 12 bases. The CDR3 is 18 residues long. With V trimmed by 2 bases and J by 2 bases, 4 bases remained unmatched. From germline, CDR1 is LGHDT and CDR2 YNNKEL (reference sequence). CDR3 sequence: CASSQRLAGVAGANVLTF. CDR3 in DNA: TGTGCCAGCAGCCAACGACTAGCGGGAGTGGCTGGGGCCAACGTCCTGACTTTC.

This clonotype was seen ten or more times. V gene TRBV28 combines with J gene TRBJ2-7; possibly TRBD1 for D (5 bases). The V gene's germline CDR1 is MDHEN and CDR2 SYDVKM. Trimming pared 3 bases from V and 4 bases from J, leaving 13 bases between. CDR3 length: 14 residues. The CDR3 is CASSFGASQYEQYF. CDR3 bases: TGTGCCAGCAGTTTTGGGGCCTCCCAATACGAGCAGTACTTC.

The sample holds many counts of this clonotype. The chain is built from TRBV10-3 and TRBJ2-7; 8 bases map to TRBD1. The CDR3 is 14 amino acids. Germline V gives CDR1 ENHRY, CDR2 SYGVKD. Trimming cost V 2 bases and J 5 bases; bases outside gene matches: 5. CDR3 DNA sequence: TGTGCCATCAGTGAGCGGACAGGGAGCCACGAGCAGTACTTC. It is translated as CAISERTGSHEQYF.

This clonotype has a handful of counts. The chain carries TRBV6-5 and TRBJ1-2; no clear D. Trimming stripped 2 bases from V and 2 bases from J, with 12 bases between. This CDR3 comprises 15 residues. CDR1 is MNHEY, CDR2 SVGAGI, per germline. The CDR3: CASSYKTGENYGYTF. The CDR3 DNA reads TGTGCCAGCAGTTACAAGACCGGGGAAAACTATGGCTACACCTTC.

This clonotype was counted between two and nine times. This chain uses TRBV2 with TRBJ2-1; D is perhaps TRBD2 (6 bases). The V gene lost 4 bases and the J gene lost 2 bases, with 9 bases spanning the gap. CDR3 length equals 14 residues. Germline CDR1 is SNHLY and CDR2 is FYNNEI. The CDR3 reads CASSGLGPYNEQFF. In DNA form, the CDR3 reads TGTGCCAGCAGTGGACTAGGACCCTACAATGAGCAGTTCTTC. The variable domain in full, with the rest retrieved from reference TRBV2 and TRBJ2-1, is EPEVTQTPSHQVTQMGQEVILRCVPISNHLYFYWYRQILGQKVEFLVSFYNNEISEKSEIFDDQFSVERPDGSNFTLKIRSTKLEDSAMYFCASSGLGPYNEQFFGPGTRLTVL.

About this clonotype: A read error is possible here, since a much larger clone lies one base away. The CDR3 reads CASSSGTGVNTGGLFF. As DNA, the CDR3 is TGTGCCAGCAGCTCCGGGACAGGCGTGAACACCGGGGGGCTGTTTTTT. The chain is built from TRBV28 and TRBJ2-2; 8 bases are a match to TRBD1. Germline values: CDR1 MDHEN, CDR2 SYDVKM. This CDR3 region has 16 residues. Complete variable domain (other parts from reference TRBV28 and TRBJ2-2): DVKVTQSSRYLVKRTGEKVFLECVQDMDHENMFWYRQDPGLGLRLIYFSYDVKMKEKGDIPEGYSVSREKKERFSLILESASTNQTSMYLCASSSGTGVNTGGLFFGEGSRLTVL.

At least ten counts were recorded for this clonotype. The J gene is TRBJ2-5, the V gene TRBV28; TRBD2 matches 11 bases. Trimming took 6 bases from V and 5 from J; bases not matched to a gene: 11. Germline V gene data show CDR1 as MDHEN and CDR2 as SYDVKM. There are 16 residues in the CDR3. CDR3 nucleotides: TGTGCCAGCAGCTCCCAACTAGCGGGAGTTGGTGAGACCCAGTACTTC. This translates into CASSSQLAGVGETQYF.

The CDR3: CASSTRAGTGDGELFF. CDR3 DNA sequence: TGTGCCAGCAGCACCCGAGCGGGAACCGGAGACGGGGAGCTGTTTTTT. V is TRBV12-3 or TRBV12-4 and J is TRBJ2-2, with 7 bases fitting TRBD2. J was trimmed by 7 bases and V by 6 bases; bases with no gene match: 14. CDR3 length: 16 residues.